Following are 5 T cell receptor beta chains from one sample sequenced in a study of blood T cell repertoires in COVID-19. Libraries were prepared by immunoSEQ multiplex PCR; TCRdb keeps only in-frame clonotypes and omits some of them. The repertoire holds around 53,000 clones, with 87% as singletons. The source material was peripheral blood. The receptor set was obtained from a man aged 50 or older with acute or convalescent COVID-19.

V gene TRBV7-8 combines with J gene TRBJ1-1, with a tentative D call TRBD1 (6 bases). Germline V gives CDR1 SGHVS, CDR2 FQNEAQ. This CDR3 is 12 amino acids long. Trimming removed 5 bases at V and 7 bases at J, with 11 bases between. CDR3 region: CASSAGAGEAFF. CDR3 sequence (DNA): TGTGCCAGCAGCGCAGGGGCCGGTGAAGCTTTCTTT.

The rearrangement links TRBV7-2 to TRBJ1-4; perhaps TRBD1 as D (5 bases). CDR1 is SGHTA, CDR2 FQGNSA, per germline. With 0 bases removed from V and 8 bases from J, the gap between germline ends came to 13 bases. The CDR3 extends over 15 amino acids. DNA for the CDR3: TGTGCCAGCAGCTTAGCGTGGGGGGTTCCGGAAAAACTGTTTTTT. It specifies CASSLAWGVPEKLFF.

CDR3 protein: CASSLGQVFPGYGYTF. CDR3 in DNA: TGCGCCAGCAGCCTTGGACAAGTATTTCCTGGCTATGGCTACACCTTC. The chain combines TRBV5-1 with TRBJ1-2; a possible D gene is TRBD1 (5 bases). Trimming removed 4 bases at V and 4 bases at J, with 20 bases between. The germline CDR1 and CDR2 sequences are SGHRS and YFSETQ. The CDR3 has 16 residues.

This clone has just a few counts. This sequence joins TRBV2 and TRBJ2-7; no definite D call. Germline CDR1 SNHLY, CDR2 FYNNEI. Trimming removed 7 bases at V and 0 bases at J, with 10 bases between. The CDR3 is 13 amino acids. CDR3 bases: TGTGCCAGCATGGGCGTTAGCTCCTACGAGCAGTACTTC. Residues: CASMGVSSYEQYF. Supplemented by reference TRBV2 and TRBJ2-7, the full variable domain reads EPEVTQTPSHQVTQMGQEVILRCVPISNHLYFYWYRQILGQKVEFLVSFYNNEISEKSEIFDDQFSVERPDGSNFTLKIRSTKLEDSAMYFCASMGVSSYEQYFGPGTRLTVT.

This clone was seen only once. V usage is TRBV24-1 and J usage is TRBJ2-5; D might be TRBD1 (5 bases). This CDR3 spans 15 amino acids. Trimming stripped 6 bases from V and 2 bases from J, with 15 bases between. Germline V gene data show CDR1 as KGHDR and CDR2 as SFDVKD. The CDR3 reads CATSKARQKQETQYF. In DNA form, the CDR3 reads TGTGCCACCAGTAAAGCCAGACAGAAACAAGAGACCCAGTACTTC.